This T cell receptor (beta chain) was captured by sequencing in a study of CD8 T cells in ankylosing spondylitis. The CDR3 has 12 amino acids, counting both end residues. Germline CDR1 SQVTM, CDR2 ANQGSEA. Study outcomes and limitations: Earlier reports found some motif variants in synovial fluid and blood in reactive arthritis. It appeared that ankylosing spondylitis blood was characterized by a TCR beta motif of about eight highly homologous variants. Disease-linked clones bore a CD8+ phenotype and were relatively rare in peripheral blood. Disease-linked clones reportedly concentrated significantly in matched ankylosing spondylitis synovial fluid.

As regards this clonotype: Its antigen is currently unknown. Likely a read error: the CDR3 ends without its conserved phenylalanine or tryptophan. The DNA is omitted, as the CDR3 cannot be located on it reliably, and the CDR3 follows TCRdb's listing.

Using quantitative 5'-RACE with molecular barcodes, the authors made TCR beta libraries. TCRdb reanalysed the 5' RACE reads using MiXCR and keeps one entry per CDR3 protein. The sample consists of some 840,000 distinct CDR3 sequences, approximately 10% of them appearing once. The chain is built from TRBV29-1 and TRBJ2-7; TRBD2, the D gene given by the table, was not confirmed from the DNA. The receptor comes from a male donor with ankylosing spondylitis. Specimen: blood, either unsorted or a sorted T cell fraction (not recorded which). CDR3 sequence reads: CSVAGGGGISVL.